This T cell receptor (beta chain) is from a study of T cells in Graves' hyperthyroidism and ophthalmopathy (dated by TCRdb to about 2019). Background on the whole study: Peripheral blood samples were taken at initial diagnosis, before any treatment was given. To identify TCR V-J signatures that set the groups apart, the researchers used a discovery cohort of approximately 98 patients, made up of 40 to 45 with Graves' ophthalmopathy and 57 with stable Graves' hyperthyroidism. Prospective prediction of ophthalmopathy was tested in an independent validation cohort consisting of roughly 20 hyperthyroidism patients and approximately 16 patients who later progressed to ophthalmopathy. The 95 to 100 discovery patients were randomly divided into training and test sets at a 7:3 ratio. In about 6 Graves' hyperthyroidism patients, the study also compared T-cell repertoires from thyroid tissue with T-cell repertoires from blood. Following sampling, methimazole starting at 30 mg daily was given to hyperthyroidism patients, and high-dose intravenous methylprednisolone was given to ophthalmopathy patients. The paper reports TCR Vbeta CDR3 sequencing of approximately 130 peripheral blood samples: 40 or so ophthalmopathy, around 80 hyperthyroidism and 17 progressor patients.

The TCR beta CDR3 regions were amplified from the RNA transcripts. A first-round RT-PCR of the TCR CDR3 used the HTBI primer set with the Qiagen OneStep RT-PCR kit. A second multiplex PCR round built the libraries, followed by size selection and purification. Libraries were sequenced paired-end with 100 bp reads on an Illumina HiSeq2000. The original pipeline was this. SOAPnuke was used to process the raw data, removing reads that contained adapters or uncalled bases, had a mean Phred below 15, or lacked an exact match to the constant primer or identifier. COPE v1.2.5 was used to merge high-quality paired reads, and clonotypes were defined as unique nucleotide sequences. MiTCR v1.1 was used to align clonotypes to the IMGT TRBV, TRBD and TRBJ reference segments. The analysis was restricted to V-J combinations with a frequency above 0.0001, which together covered 99.2% of the repertoires. A TCS score was defined as the ratio of F50 (clonal expansion) to E x V (chaos), with BLOSUM62-based TCRdist applied between CDR3 peptides within each V-J. Welch's t-statistics and random forest reduced several hundred V-J features to roughly 13, which were used in a naive Bayes classifier (R e1071). TCRdb reprocessed the public reads (quality trimming at Q25 with fastp, clone calling with MiXCR) and kept in-frame beta chains. A single entry per CDR3 protein holds the most common genes and DNA from its merged rows. The authors' filters were not applied to this entry. This sample comprises 400,000 to 600,000 distinct CDR3 sequences, under 25% of them detected only once. More than 20% of the sample belongs to the ten largest clones.

What the study reported, not specific to this receptor: In cross-validation, a model built on a 13 V-J signature told ophthalmopathy apart from stable hyperthyroidism with under 90% sensitivity and 81% to 82% specificity, and in testing the same model reached 80%/75%. Most expanded thyroid clonotypes (frequency above 0.001) were also detected in blood, a finding suggesting that blood repertoires may reflect thyroid immune responses. Sample size was not statistically predetermined, and investigators were not blinded to group allocation. In validation, the model predicted progression to ophthalmopathy a median of around six months before onset, with over 60% sensitivity and roughly 79% specificity.

Stable Graves' hyperthyroidism was defined as no progression to ophthalmopathy during 18 months of follow-up. Hyperthyroidism patients were aged 18 to 65 years and newly diagnosed, with disease duration of less than 2 months. Any patient with an uncontrolled infection, another autoimmune disease, pregnancy or lactation was excluded. Diagnoses were established on the basis of clinical symptoms, serum thyroxine and TRAb, thyroid ultrasound, and orbital computed tomography. PBMCs were isolated from more than 9 ml of fresh peripheral blood by Ficoll-Paque density gradient centrifugation. Total RNA was extracted with Trizol reagent, and quality was checked on an Agilent 2100 Bioanalyzer. Details on this clonotype: The clone's antigen remains unknown. Compared with germline, one end of the junction differs, possibly owing to a read error.

From the germline V gene, CDR1 is MNHNS and CDR2 is SASEGT. The CDR3 has 14 amino acids, counting the end cysteine and phenylalanine. The read is trimmed to its CDR3 DNA, 42 bases read in frame from base 1. Sequencing used blood. The clonotype comes from a man younger than 30 with Graves' hyperthyroidism. In this chain, TRBV6-1 is recombined with TRBJ2-4; the D gene is not confidently resolved. The CDR3 has the sequence CASSPAPAKNIKYF. In nucleotides, the sequence is TGTGCCAGCAGCCCAGCGCCAGCCAAAAACATTAAGTACTTC.